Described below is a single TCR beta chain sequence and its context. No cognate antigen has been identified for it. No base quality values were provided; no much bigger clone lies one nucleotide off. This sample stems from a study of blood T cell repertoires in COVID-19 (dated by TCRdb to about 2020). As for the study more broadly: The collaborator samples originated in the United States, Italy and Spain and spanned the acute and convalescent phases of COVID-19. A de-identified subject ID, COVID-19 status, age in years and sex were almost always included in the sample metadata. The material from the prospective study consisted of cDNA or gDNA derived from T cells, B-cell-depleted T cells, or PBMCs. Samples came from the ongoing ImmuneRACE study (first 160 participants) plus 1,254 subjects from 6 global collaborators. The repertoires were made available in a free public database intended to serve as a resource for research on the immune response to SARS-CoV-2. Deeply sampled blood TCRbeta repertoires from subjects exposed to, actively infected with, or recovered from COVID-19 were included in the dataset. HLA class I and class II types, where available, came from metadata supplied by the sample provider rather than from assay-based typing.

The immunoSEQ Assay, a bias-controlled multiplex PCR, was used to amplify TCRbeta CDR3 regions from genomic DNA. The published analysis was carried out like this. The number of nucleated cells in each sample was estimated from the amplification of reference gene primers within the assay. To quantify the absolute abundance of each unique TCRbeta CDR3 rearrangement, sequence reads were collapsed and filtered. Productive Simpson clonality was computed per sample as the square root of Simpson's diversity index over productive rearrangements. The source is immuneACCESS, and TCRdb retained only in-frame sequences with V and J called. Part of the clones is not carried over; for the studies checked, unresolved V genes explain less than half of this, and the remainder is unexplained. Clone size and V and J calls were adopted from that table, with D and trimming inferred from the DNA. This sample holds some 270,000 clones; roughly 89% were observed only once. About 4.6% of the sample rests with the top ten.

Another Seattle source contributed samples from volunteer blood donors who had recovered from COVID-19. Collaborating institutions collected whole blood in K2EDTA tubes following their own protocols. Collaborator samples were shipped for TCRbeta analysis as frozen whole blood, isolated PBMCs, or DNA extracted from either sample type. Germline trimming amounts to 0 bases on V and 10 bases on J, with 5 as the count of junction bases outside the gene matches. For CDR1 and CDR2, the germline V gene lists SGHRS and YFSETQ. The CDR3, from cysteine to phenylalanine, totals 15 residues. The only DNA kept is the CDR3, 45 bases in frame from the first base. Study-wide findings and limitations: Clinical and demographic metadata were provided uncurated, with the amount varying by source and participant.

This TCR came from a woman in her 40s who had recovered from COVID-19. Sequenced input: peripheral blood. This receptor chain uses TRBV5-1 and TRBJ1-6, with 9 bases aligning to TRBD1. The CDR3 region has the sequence CASSLGQGEVSPLHF. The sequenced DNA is TGCGCCAGCAGCTTGGGACAGGGGGAGGTGTCACCCCTCCACTTT.